This T cell receptor beta chain was identified during a study of shared clonotypes between healthy human individuals. Using immunoSEQ multiplex PCR, the repertoire was profiled, and TCRdb retains in-frame clones only, with some absent. Of over a million clones in the sample, under 99% were seen once. This clone was observed once. With 8 bases clipped from V and 10 bases from J, the junction kept 9 bases outside the gene matches. The CDR3 is made up of 14 amino acids. Germline V lookup: CDR1 SGHAT, CDR2 FQNNGV. Material for sequencing was naive CD4+ T cells sorted from blood. Subset of the sample: CD45RA+ positively selected. The V gene is TRBV11-2, the J gene TRBJ2-1, with 12 nucleotides matching TRBD2. This clonotype was sampled from a man under 40 in good health. This CDR3 is CASERLAGVYEQFF. In nucleotides, the CDR3 is TGTGCCAGCGAACGACTAGCGGGAGTTTACGAGCAGTTCTTC.